A selection of T cell receptor beta chains follows, all from one sample in a study of T cell clones after liver transplantation. Measured with immunoSEQ multiplex PCR; TCRdb has only the in-frame clones, and not every one. The top ten clones hold 0.6% of a sample with 70,000 to 85,000 clones, roughly 80% of them seen once. The sample in question was CD4+ T cells from blood, obtained before liver transplant. Receptors originate from a human donor who received a liver transplant. The CDR3 runs from the conserved cysteine through the conserved F or W. A D gene is named only where the DNA matches it firmly. Size is stated for part of the rows, as once, few or many counts, or as a class when the clone is expanded.

v_call,clone_size,d_call,cdr3_aa
TRBV19,.,TRBD1,CASSILGQGAGQPQHF
TRBV28,.,TRBD1,CASNRGRNNEQFF
TRBV7-2,.,TRBD2,CASSPLGGSVYEQYF
TRBV28,.,.,CASRGPGLNQPQHF
TRBV7-2,.,TRBD2,CASSLGPTSGVMIQYF
TRBV28,.,.,CASSPHRDEQYF
TRBV28,.,.,CASSFVSSGNTIYF
TRBV18,.,.,CASSPRTWEELFF
TRBV4-1,.,.,CASGGRPLNEKLFF
TRBV5-1,.,.,CASSLKRGSYNEQFF
TRBV5-1,once,.,CASRRTGGTDTQYF
TRBV6-5,.,.,CASSLDPSYGYTF
TRBV5-1,.,.,CASSSERARTDTQYF
TRBV6-5,.,TRBD2,CASSFRTRSYTGELFF
TRBV11-2,.,.,CASSPGQNYGYTF
TRBV7-9,few,TRBD1,CASREGANHYGYTF
TRBV4-3,.,TRBD2,CASSQDPSGRSPGEYF
TRBV28,.,.,CASSSPAGAVNTEAFF
TRBV6-1,.,.,CASSLRDRGTEAFF
TRBV9,.,.,CASSPPSRGGYGYTF
TRBV4-1,.,TRBD1,CASSRLWKQGSNEKLFF
TRBV5-1,few,.,CASSLGGPYEQYF
TRBV10-2,few,TRBD2,CASRELAGGLKSSYNEQFF
TRBV5-1,.,TRBD1,CASSPEGQPNEKLFF
TRBV10-2,.,.,CASSEQRPKETQYF
TRBV18,.,.,CASSPSPQPPLANTEAFF
TRBV4-1,many,.,CASSDIQGPREETQYF
TRBV18,.,TRBD1,CASSPTGWDTEAFF
TRBV2,.,.,CASSPRLDTDTQYF
TRBV6-5,.,TRBD1,CASSSTGGNQPQHF
TRBV28,few,.,CASSLSGKGLAKNIQYF
TRBV5-1,.,.,CASSLAGTPYEQYF
TRBV11-2,.,TRBD2,CASTKTASSGSSYNEQFF
TRBV10-3,.,TRBD2,CAISDSPGLAGYEQYF
TRBV28,.,.,CASSLASREQYF
TRBV7-9,.,TRBD2,CASGKSLAGVKGDTQYF
TRBV7-8,.,TRBD1,CASSLIQGQYEQYF
TRBV5-6,.,TRBD2,CASSQSTWREGRETQYF
TRBV18,.,TRBD2,CASSPGLAGEGNEQFF
TRBV5-1,.,.,CASSLGGFSYEQYF
TRBV5-1,.,TRBD1,CASSLGTGGFGEQYF
TRBV19,few,.,CASSITRRAGWVNTEAFF
TRBV5-1,.,.,CASSQGSAGGAFF